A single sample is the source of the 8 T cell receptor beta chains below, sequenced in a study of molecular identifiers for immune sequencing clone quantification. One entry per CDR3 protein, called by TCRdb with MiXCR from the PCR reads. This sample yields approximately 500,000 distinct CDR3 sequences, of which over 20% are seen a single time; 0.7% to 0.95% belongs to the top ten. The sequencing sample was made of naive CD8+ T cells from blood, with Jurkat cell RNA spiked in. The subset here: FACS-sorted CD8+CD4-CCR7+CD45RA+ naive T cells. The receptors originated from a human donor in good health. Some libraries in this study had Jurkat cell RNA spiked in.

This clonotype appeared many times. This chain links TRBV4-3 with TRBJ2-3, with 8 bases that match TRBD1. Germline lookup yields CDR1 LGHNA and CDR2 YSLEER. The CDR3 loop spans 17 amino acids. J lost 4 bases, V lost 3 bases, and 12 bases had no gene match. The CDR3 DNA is TGCGCCAGCAGCCACCCGTCGAGACAGGGGAGCGCAGATACGCAGTATTTT. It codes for CASSHPSRQGSADTQYF.

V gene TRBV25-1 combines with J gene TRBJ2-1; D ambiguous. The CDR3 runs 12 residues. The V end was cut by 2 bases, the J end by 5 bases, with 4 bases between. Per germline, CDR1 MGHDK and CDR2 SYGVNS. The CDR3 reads CASSEPDNEQFF. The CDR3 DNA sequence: TGTGCCAGCAGTGAACCTGACAATGAGCAGTTCTTC.

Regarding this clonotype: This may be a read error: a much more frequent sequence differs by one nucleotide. The CDR3 reads CSARQGGPEYYYGYAF. CDR3 nucleotides: TGCAGTGCTAGACAGGGCGGACCGGAGTACTACTATGGCTACGCCTTC. The rearrangement uses TRBV20-1 and TRBJ1-2, with D tentatively TRBD1 (5 bases). This CDR3 comprises 16 residues. The germline gives CDR1 DFQATT, CDR2 SNEGSKA (reference sequence).

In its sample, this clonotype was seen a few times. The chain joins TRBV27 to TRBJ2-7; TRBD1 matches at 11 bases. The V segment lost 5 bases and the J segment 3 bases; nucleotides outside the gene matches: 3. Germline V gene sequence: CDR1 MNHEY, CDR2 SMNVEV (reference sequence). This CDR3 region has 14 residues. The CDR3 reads CASSDGTGGYEQYF. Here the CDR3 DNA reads TGTGCCAGCAGTGATGGGACAGGGGGCTACGAGCAGTACTTC.

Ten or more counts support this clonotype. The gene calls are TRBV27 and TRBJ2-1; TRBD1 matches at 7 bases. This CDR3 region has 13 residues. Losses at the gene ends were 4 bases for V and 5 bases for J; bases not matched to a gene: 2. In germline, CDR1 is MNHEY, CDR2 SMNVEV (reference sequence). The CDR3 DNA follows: TGTGCCAGCAGTTCCACAGGGGACAATGAGCAGTTCTTC. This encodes CASSSTGDNEQFF.

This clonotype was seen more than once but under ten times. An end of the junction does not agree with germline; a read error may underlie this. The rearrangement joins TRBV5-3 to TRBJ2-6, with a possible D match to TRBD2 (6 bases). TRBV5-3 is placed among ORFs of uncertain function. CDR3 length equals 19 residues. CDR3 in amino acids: CASSLYGGLERSGASVLTF. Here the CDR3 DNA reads TGTGCCAGCAGCTTGTATGGGGGACTTGAACGCTCTGGGGCCAGCGTCCTGACTTTC.

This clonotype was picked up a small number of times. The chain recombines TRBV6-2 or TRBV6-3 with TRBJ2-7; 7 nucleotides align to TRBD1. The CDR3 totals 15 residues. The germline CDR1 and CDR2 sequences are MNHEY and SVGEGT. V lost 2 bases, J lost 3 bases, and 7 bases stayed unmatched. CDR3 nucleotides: TGTGCCAGCAGTTACCTGGGACAGCTAGACTACGAGCAGTACTTC. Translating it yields CASSYLGQLDYEQYF.

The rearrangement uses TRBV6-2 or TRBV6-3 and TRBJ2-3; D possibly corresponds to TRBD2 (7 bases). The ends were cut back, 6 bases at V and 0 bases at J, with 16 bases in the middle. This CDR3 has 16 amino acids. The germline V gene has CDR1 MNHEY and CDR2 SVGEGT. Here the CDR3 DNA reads TGTGCCAGCAGAAACGAGGGGGGGTGGAGCACAGATACGCAGTATTTT. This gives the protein CASRNEGGWSTDTQYF.